This T cell receptor beta chain was captured in a study of blood T cell repertoires in COVID-19 (dated by TCRdb to between 2020 and 2021). Background for the entire study: Collaborator samples came from the United States, Italy and Spain and covered acute and convalescent phases of COVID-19. The repertoires were released in a freely available public database intended as a resource for research on the immune response to SARS-CoV-2. The samples were drawn from the first 160 participants of the ongoing ImmuneRACE study and from 1,200 or so subjects provided by 6 global collaborators. Deeply sampled blood TCRbeta repertoires from subjects exposed to, actively infected with, or recovered from COVID-19 were included in the dataset. The prospective study material was composed of cDNA or gDNA derived from T cells, B-cell-depleted T cells, or PBMCs. Where available, HLA class I and class II types were taken from metadata supplied by the sample provider and were not determined by assay-based typing. Nearly every sample came with metadata listing a de-identified subject ID, COVID-19 status, age in years and sex.

Results the study describes overall, beyond this receptor: The quantity of clinical and demographic metadata differed by source and by participant and was supplied without curation.

As regards this clone: There is no known antigen for this receptor. No base-level quality is on record; no much larger clone is a single base apart.

Whole blood was collected in K2EDTA tubes by collaborating institutions according to the institutions' own protocols. Collaborator samples were shipped for TCRbeta analysis as frozen whole blood, isolated PBMCs, or DNA extracted from either sample type. CDR3 length: 13 amino acids, cysteine to phenylalanine. The CDR3 DNA has 39 bases and is translated from base 1. Cut back by 2 bases and 6 bases, the V and J ends lie 10 bases apart. From the germline V gene (reference sequence), CDR1 is SGHKS and CDR2 is YYEKEE. TCRbeta CDR3 regions were amplified from genomic DNA using the immunoSEQ Assay, a bias-controlled multiplex PCR. From the authors' description of their analysis: Within the assay, amplification of reference gene primers was used to estimate how many nucleated cells each sample contained. To quantify the absolute abundance of each unique TCRbeta CDR3 rearrangement, sequence reads were collapsed and filtered. Productive Simpson clonality was computed per sample as the square root of Simpson's diversity index over productive rearrangements. TCRdb retrieved this table from immuneACCESS and kept in-frame rearrangements only. Not all clones are present; in checked studies, unresolved V genes account for under half, and no reason is known for the remainder. Clone size and V and J calls were adopted from that table, with D and trimming inferred from the DNA. The sample table contains fewer than 100,000 clones; only one count was recorded for 86% of them. Under 20% of the sample belongs to the ten largest clones.

In this chain, TRBV5-5 is recombined with TRBJ2-3; the D gene is perhaps TRBD2, from 5 matching bases. Sequencing input: peripheral blood. This TCR was recovered from an elderly man in a cohort sampled during active COVID-19. The CDR3 here reads CASSLTSSDTQYF. The nucleotide sequence reads TGTGCCAGCAGCTTAACTAGTAGCGATACGCAGTATTTT.